This TCR beta chain is from a study of blood T cell repertoires in COVID-19. The wider study: Sample material is recorded as cDNA or gDNA derived from T cells, B-cell-depleted T cells, or PBMCs.

The length of the CDR3 is 12 residues. Germline V gene data show CDR1 as SGHNT and CDR2 as YYREEE (reference sequence). The V and J ends lost 4 bases and 3 bases respectively, with 7 bases between them. In the authors' methods: Nucleated cell number was recorded as an estimate derived from reference gene primer amplification. Sequencing used immunoSEQ multiplex PCR; TCRdb keeps in-frame clones, though not all of them. The D gene and trimming were derived from the DNA, and the V and J assignments and clone size from that table. The table has approximately 200,000 clones, about nine tenths seen once. The sequenced sample was PBMCs or T cells enriched from blood (not recorded which). The clonotype comes from a young man who had recovered from COVID-19. This rearrangement joins TRBV5-4 to TRBJ1-1; possible D gene TRBD1, 5 bases. In nucleotides, the CDR3 is TGTGCCAGCAGCCCCAGGGACACTGAAGCTTTCTTT. It translates to CASSPRDTEAFF.